The subject of this entry is one T cell receptor (beta chain). Antigen: not known. Here immunoSEQ multiplex PCR was the method, and the copy in TCRdb shows in-frame clones only, minus some. The repertoire has 190,000 or so clones, 80% to 95% of them found once; the top ten carry around 1%. This sample was included in a study of T cell responses to AZD1222 COVID-19 vaccine. Germline V gene lookup returns CDR1 SQVTM and CDR2 ANQGSEA. The V end lost 4 bases, the J end lost 6 bases, and 19 bases lay between the germline ends. This CDR3 is 14 amino acids long. Findings and limits, study-wide: Donors, mostly white British, included more females; clonal diversity was possibly underestimated. Among vaccine-associated CD4 TCRs, coverage spanned spike, with dominance at 160-218 and 743-854. At baseline, just 6 or 7 AZD1222 recipients tested seropositive.

This rearrangement joins TRBV29-1 to TRBJ2-7; possibly TRBD1 for D (6 bases). This receptor was taken from an adult who received the AZD1222 COVID-19 vaccine. The specimen was peripheral blood, collected 28 days after the second AZD1222 dose. The CDR3 DNA sequence: TGCAGCGTTGTGGCTCGGGCAGGGGTTAGCGAGCAGTACTTC. Translation gives CSVVARAGVSEQYF.